This T cell receptor (beta chain) originates from a study of blood T cell repertoires in COVID-19. Looking at the study overall: Specimens from acute and convalescent COVID-19 originated in the United States, Italy and Spain.

Profiled with immunoSEQ multiplex PCR; TCRdb holds only in-frame clones, not every one. The sample carries 500,000 to 600,000 clones, approximately 88% recorded once. The TCR sequence derives from a woman in her 50s with COVID-19, enrolled during active disease. Specimen: peripheral blood.

This chain's CDR3 is CASSFTPGRNTEAFF. The DNA of the CDR3 is TGCGCCAGCAGCTTCACCCCCGGGAGGAACACTGAAGCTTTCTTT. The chain employs TRBV5-1 and TRBJ1-1; D ambiguous. The germline V gene has CDR1 SGHRS and CDR2 YFSETQ. The CDR3 contains 15 residues. V lost 2 bases to trimming and J lost 1 base, with 12 bases between them. Combining the CDR3 with reference TRBV5-1 and TRBJ1-1 gives the whole variable domain KAGVTQTPRYLIKTRGQQVTLSCSPISGHRSVSWYQQTPGQGLQFLFEYFSETQRNKGNFPGRFSGRQFSNSRSEMNVSTLELGDSALYLCASSFTPGRNTEAFFGQGTRLTVV.